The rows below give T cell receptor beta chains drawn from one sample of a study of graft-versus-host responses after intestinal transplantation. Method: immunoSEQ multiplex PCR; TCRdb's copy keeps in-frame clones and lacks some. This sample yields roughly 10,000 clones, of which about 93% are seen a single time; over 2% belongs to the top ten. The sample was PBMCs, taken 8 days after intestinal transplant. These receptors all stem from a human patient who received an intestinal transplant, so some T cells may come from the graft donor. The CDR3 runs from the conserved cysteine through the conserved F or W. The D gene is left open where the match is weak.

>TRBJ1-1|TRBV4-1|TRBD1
CASSYRTGEAFF
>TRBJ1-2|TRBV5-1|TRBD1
CASSLEGQEIYGYTF
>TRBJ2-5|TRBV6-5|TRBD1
CASSTNDRGRETQYF
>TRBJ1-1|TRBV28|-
CASSPTTEAFF
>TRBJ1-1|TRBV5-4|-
CASSLGGGTEAFF
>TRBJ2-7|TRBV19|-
CASTNWVGDEQYF
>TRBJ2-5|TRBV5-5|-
CASSLVFQETQYF
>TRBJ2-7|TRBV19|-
CASSTGEGSSYEQYF
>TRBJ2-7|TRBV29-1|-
CSVEVLGTEQYF
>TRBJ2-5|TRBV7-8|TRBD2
CASSLWDSGTLETQYF
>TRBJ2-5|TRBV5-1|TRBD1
CASSPNPTGGLRETQYF
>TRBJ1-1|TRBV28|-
CASTPSTGLQGISQAFF
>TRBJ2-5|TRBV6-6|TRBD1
CASSGRTGDETQYF
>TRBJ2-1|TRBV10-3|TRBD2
CAISESGPSGRARNEQFF
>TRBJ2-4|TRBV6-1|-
CASSESAAKNIQYF
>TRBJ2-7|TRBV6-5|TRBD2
CASRREPPEQYF
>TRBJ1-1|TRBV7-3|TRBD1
CASSPTGGTEAFF
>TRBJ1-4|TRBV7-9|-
CASSKQATNEKLFF
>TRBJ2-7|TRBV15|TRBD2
CATSFSGRSDEQYF
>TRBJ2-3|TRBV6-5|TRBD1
CASRRRTGWIDTQYF
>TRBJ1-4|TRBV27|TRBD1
CASSLTGANEKLFF
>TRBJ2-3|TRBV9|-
CASSFEGGTDTQYF
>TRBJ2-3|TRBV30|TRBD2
CAWSVKRGGASTDTQYF
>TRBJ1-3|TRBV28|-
CASSWAGLTGNTIYF
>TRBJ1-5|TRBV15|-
CATTDGYNQPQHF
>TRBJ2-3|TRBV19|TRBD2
CASSGRGTDTQYF
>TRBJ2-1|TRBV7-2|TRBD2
CASSPISGSSYNEQFF
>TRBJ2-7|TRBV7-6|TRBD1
CASSLKAGGYYEQYF
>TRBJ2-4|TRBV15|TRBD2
CATSRDSGRAKNIQYF
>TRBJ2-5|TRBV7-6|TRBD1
CASSLGGGRETQYF
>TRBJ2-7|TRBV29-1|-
CSFSAGEAEQYF
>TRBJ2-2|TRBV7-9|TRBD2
CASSLSGSTGELFF
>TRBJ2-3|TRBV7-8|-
CASSLLADLITDTQYF
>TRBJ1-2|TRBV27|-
CASSSQGVALSGYTF
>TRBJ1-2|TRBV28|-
CASSVTSRVDGYTF
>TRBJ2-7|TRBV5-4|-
CASSSSYEQYF
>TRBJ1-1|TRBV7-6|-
CASSPGENTEAFF
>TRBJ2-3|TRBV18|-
CASSRGSSTDTQYF
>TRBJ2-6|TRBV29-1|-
CSVDAGVGANVLTF
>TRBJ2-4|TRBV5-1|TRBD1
CASSQQGAENIQYF